This TCR beta chain appears in the sequencing data of a study of cytomegalovirus exposure and HLA in healthy donors. Whole-study context: The use of the same platform for the approximately 130 validation repertoires and the 550 to 850 first-cohort repertoires was reported by a later analysis. Study-wide points: Testing in vitro showed three CMV-associated chains specific for CMV antigens. The investigators catalogued 150 to 200 TCR beta chains as cytomegalovirus-associated.

Comments on this clone: What it recognizes is unknown.

Germline lookup yields CDR1 WNHNN and CDR2 SYGVQD (reference sequence). The CDR3 length is 16 residues. Deletions cut 0 bases from V and 1 base from J, with 12 bases between. The donors were members of the approximately 130-subject validation cohort (separate from the approximately 670-subject first cohort). TCRdb's copy holds only in-frame clones and misses some; the assay was immunoSEQ multiplex PCR. The repertoire has 90,000 to 100,000 clones, about 94% of them found once; the top ten carry approximately 1.1%. The chain joins TRBV10-1 to TRBJ1-1; maybe TRBD1 (6 bases). Sequenced input: PBMCs. The sequence was collected from a woman younger than 45 in good health and CMV-seropositive. CDR3 protein: CASSESQGLRNTEAFF. The CDR3 DNA is TGCGCCAGCAGTGAGTCGCAGGGGCTCCGGAACACTGAAGCTTTCTTT.